This entry lists 20 T cell receptor beta chains sequenced from one sample in a study of blood T cell repertoires in COVID-19. Sequenced by immunoSEQ multiplex PCR; TCRdb stores in-frame clones only, minus some. The sample has 150,000 or so clones; roughly 90% are singletons. The specimen was peripheral blood. These receptors all stem from a human donor in a cohort sampled during active COVID-19.

V gene TRBV2 combines with J gene TRBJ1-5; D gene uncertain. V was pared by 4 bases and J by 1 base, with 8 bases between. The germline V gene encodes CDR1 SNHLY and CDR2 FYNNEI. The CDR3 is 14 amino acids. The CDR3 nucleotides read TGTGCCAGCAGTGCTCAGGCGAGCAATCAGCCCCAGCATTTT. Translated, it gives CASSAQASNQPQHF.

This clone was detected only once. The rearrangement joins TRBV4-3 to TRBJ2-7; the match to TRBD2 covers 8 bases. This CDR3 contains 15 residues. Germline loops: CDR1 LGHNA, CDR2 YSLEER. The ends lost 0 bases at V and 7 bases at J; junction bases unmatched: 8. CDR3: CASSQDITGGREQYF. The CDR3 region has the DNA TGCGCCAGCAGCCAAGATATAACGGGGGGGCGTGAGCAGTACTTC.

This chain links TRBV4-2 with TRBJ2-5; TRBD2 aligns across 11 bases. Losses at the gene ends were 1 base for V and 3 bases for J; bases not matched to a gene: 4. This CDR3 has 16 amino acids. The V gene's germline CDR1 is LGHNA and CDR2 YNFKEQ. The CDR3 loop is CASSQGSSGGKETQYF. In DNA, the CDR3 is TGTGCCAGCAGCCAAGGTTCTAGCGGGGGGAAAGAGACCCAGTACTTC.

V usage is TRBV5-6 and J usage is TRBJ2-1; 11 bases agree with TRBD2. V gave up 3 bases and J gave up 6 bases; unmatched junction bases: 8. The CDR3 runs to 16 residues. Germline lookup yields CDR1 SGHDT and CDR2 YYEEEE. For the CDR3, the DNA is TGTGCCAGCAGCTCGACTAGCGGGGCCCCGATCAATGAGCAGTTCTTC. Protein sequence: CASSSTSGAPINEQFF.

This clone was found a few times. The rearrangement uses TRBV5-1 and TRBJ2-2, with 7 bases that match TRBD1. The J segment lost 6 bases and the V segment lost 4 bases, leaving 12 bases of the junction unmatched. Germline V CDR1 and CDR2: SGHRS, YFSETQ. CDR3 length equals 16 residues. CDR3 in amino acids: CASSSNRGRTPGELFF. CDR3 nucleotide sequence: TGCGCCAGCAGCAGTAACAGGGGCCGGACACCCGGGGAGCTGTTTTTT.

The rearrangement joins TRBV7-2 to TRBJ2-7, with a weak D call TRBD2 (5 bases). Germline CDR1 SGHTA, CDR2 FQGNSA. Trimming removed 1 base from V and 2 bases from J, with 15 bases in between. The length of the CDR3 is 16 residues. CDR3 sequence: CASSLGAAGPPYEQYF. CDR3 in DNA: TGTGCCAGCAGCTTAGGTGCGGCGGGTCCACCCTACGAGCAGTACTTC.

This sequence joins TRBV5-6 and TRBJ2-7; TRBD1 might be the D (5 bases). The CDR3 runs to 14 residues. Germline CDR1 reads SGHDT; CDR2 reads YYEEEE. Trimming left V 4 bases short and J 2 bases short, with 13 bases between. This CDR3 is CASSPRQITYEQYF. The CDR3 region has the DNA TGTGCCAGCAGCCCTCGACAGATAACCTACGAGCAGTACTTC. The variable domain in full, completed from reference TRBV5-6 and TRBJ2-7, reads DAGVTQSPTHLIKTRGQQVTLRCSPKSGHDTVSWYQQALGQGPQFIFQYYEEEERQRGNFPDRFSGHQFPNYSSELNVNALLLGDSALYLCASSPRQITYEQYFGPGTRLTVT.

The chain links TRBV3-1 (or the pseudogene TRBV3-2) to TRBJ2-1; D is perhaps TRBD2 (5 bases). The CDR3 sequence is 13 residues long. Trimming left V 3 bases short and J 5 bases short, with 8 bases between. CDR1 and CDR2 from the germline V gene are LGHDT and YNNKEL (reference sequence). The CDR3 sequence: CASSHGKNNEQFF. The CDR3, as DNA: TGTGCCAGCAGCCACGGGAAAAACAATGAGCAGTTCTTC.

This rearrangement joins TRBV7-8 to TRBJ2-7; the match to TRBD2 covers 13 bases. The CDR3 runs to 14 residues. V lost 4 bases, J lost 6 bases, and 3 bases stayed unmatched. Germline CDR1 reads SGHVS; CDR2 reads FQNEAQ. CDR3 loop: CASSSGTSGIEQYF. The CDR3 region has the DNA TGTGCCAGCAGCTCCGGGACTAGCGGGATCGAGCAGTACTTC. The full variable domain, completed using reference TRBV7-8 and TRBJ2-7, is GAGVSQSPRYKVAKRGQDVALRCDPISGHVSLFWYQQALGQGPEFLTYFQNEAQLDKSGLPSDRFFAERPEGSVSTLKIQRTQQEDSAVYLCASSSGTSGIEQYFGPGTRLTVT.

The genes are TRBV27 and TRBJ2-6; TRBD1 matches 7 bases. The CDR3 consists of 16 residues. Germline V gene data show CDR1 as MNHEY and CDR2 as SMNVEV (reference sequence). V shed 2 bases, J shed 0 bases, and the junction held 1 base outside the gene matches. CDR3 DNA: TGTGCCAGCAGTTTAAGGGGGCCCTCTGGGGCCAACGTCCTGACTTTC. This sequence encodes CASSLRGPSGANVLTF.

This sequence joins TRBV19 and TRBJ1-2; possibly TRBD1 for D (6 bases). The CDR3 has 16 residues. Looked up from germline, CDR1 is LNHDA and CDR2 is SQIVND (reference sequence). V dropped 3 bases and J dropped 0 bases, with 14 bases sitting between them. The CDR3 loop is CASSIQAGATNYGYTF. CDR3 DNA: TGTGCCAGTAGTATTCAAGCAGGGGCAACTAACTATGGCTACACCTTC.

The V and J genes are TRBV10-2 and TRBJ2-2, with D tentatively TRBD2 (6 bases). V lost 3 bases, J lost 1 base, and 18 bases lay in between. Germline lookup yields CDR1 WSHSY and CDR2 SAAADI. This CDR3 contains 18 residues. For the CDR3, the DNA is TGCGCCAGCAGTGAAGAGACTAGAGTTCTAGGGAACACCGGGGAGCTGTTTTTT. Protein sequence: CASSEETRVLGNTGELFF.

This chain links TRBV6-5 with TRBJ1-5, with D possibly matching TRBD1 (6 bases). The CDR3 consists of 14 residues. Looked up from germline, CDR1 is MNHEY and CDR2 is SVGAGI. V lost 6 bases and J lost 4, with 13 bases in between. The CDR3 DNA follows: TGTGCCAGCAGGCGACAGGCTGGGAATCAGCCCCAGCATTTT. Amino acids: CASRRQAGNQPQHF.

This clone was seen a handful of times. The chain is built from TRBV4-1 and TRBJ2-7, with 8 bases lining up with TRBD1. From germline, CDR1 is MGHRA and CDR2 YSYEKL. This CDR3 region has 16 residues. Germline trimming cut 3 bases from V and 3 bases from J; bases unmatched to any gene: 10. CDR3 amino acids: CASSQWDRPPVYEQYF. CDR3 DNA sequence: TGCGCCAGCAGCCAGTGGGACAGGCCCCCGGTCTACGAGCAGTACTTC.

The V and J genes are TRBV28 and TRBJ2-7; D may be TRBD2 (7 bases). The CDR3 is made up of 12 amino acids. Between the trimmed V and J ends, which lost 8 bases and 3 bases, there was a span of 11 bases. Germline values: CDR1 MDHEN, CDR2 SYDVKM. The CDR3: CASGGGGYEQYF. The CDR3 region has the DNA TGTGCCAGCGGGGGCGGGGGCTACGAGCAGTACTTC.

The chain employs TRBV19 and TRBJ2-1; TRBD2 matches at 8 bases. V lost 3 bases to trimming and J lost 6 bases; unmatched junction nucleotides: 7. The CDR3 is 15 amino acids. Germline loops: CDR1 LNHDA, CDR2 SQIVND (reference sequence). The CDR3 loop reads CASSIDGGAFNEQFF. The CDR3, as DNA: TGTGCCAGTAGTATTGACGGGGGGGCCTTCAATGAGCAGTTCTTC.

The CDR3 sequence: CASRSQMNTEAFF. CDR3 sequence (DNA): TGTGCCAGCAGGTCTCAGATGAACACTGAAGCTTTCTTT. The chain is built from TRBV2 and TRBJ1-1; unclear D gene. CDR1 and CDR2 from the germline V gene are SNHLY and FYNNEI. The CDR3 consists of 13 residues. V gave up 6 bases and J gave up 0 bases, with 8 bases separating them.

This clone has only one observation. The V and J genes are TRBV5-6 and TRBJ2-1; D remains ambiguous. From germline, CDR1 is SGHDT and CDR2 YYEEEE. The CDR3 loop spans 14 amino acids. Trimming left V 4 bases short and J 6 bases short, with 14 bases between. CDR3 sequence reads: CASSETVVANEQFF. CDR3 nucleotides: TGTGCCAGCAGCGAAACCGTGGTGGCCAATGAGCAGTTCTTC.

This clone has a single count. This CDR3 is CASVWAGGSEETQYF. The CDR3 coding sequence is TGTGCCAGCGTCTGGGCGGGAGGATCGGAAGAGACCCAGTACTTC. The chain joins TRBV7-2 to TRBJ2-5, with TRBD2 matching 8 bases. Germline loops: CDR1 SGHTA, CDR2 FQGNSA. The CDR3 has 15 amino acids. After removal of 8 bases from V and 3 bases from J, the junction contained 11 bases not matched to a gene.

The chain is built from TRBV12-3 or TRBV12-4 and TRBJ2-7, with TRBD2 as a possible D gene (6 bases). Trimming stripped 3 bases from V and 3 bases from J, with 9 bases between. The CDR3 covers 13 residues. The CDR3 DNA reads as TGTGCCAGCAGTTTTGGTAGCGGCTACGAGCAGTACTTC. It translates to CASSFGSGYEQYF.